This T cell receptor (beta chain) is drawn from a study of T cells after yellow fever vaccination. The wider study: When fractions had low cell numbers, they were prepared with SMART-Seq v4 Ultra Low Input.

General observations from the study: Although most clonotypes did not, a small share appeared in both CD4 and CD8 compartments. Highly abundant clonotypes carried over from the bulk population could end up in FACS-sorted repertoires as contaminants.

Trimming left V 0 bases short and J 0 bases short, with 12 bases between. The CDR3 spans 16 residues. CDR1 SGHKS and CDR2 YYEKEE come from the germline V gene (reference sequence). To note about this clonotype: As yet, its antigen is unknown.

A process of 5'RACE template switching, which added a universal primer site and UMIs, was used to make TCR cDNA. TCRdb independently ran MiXCR on the 5' RACE reads; one entry per CDR3 protein. Of around 200,000 distinct CDR3 sequences listed, 11% are singletons. This specimen consisted of CD8+ T cells sorted from PBMCs, obtained 15 days after the yellow fever booster vaccination. The chain recombines TRBV5-5 with TRBJ1-2, with a tentative D call TRBD1 (5 bases). The clonotype originates from a man younger than 35 who received the YFV17D yellow fever vaccine. The CDR3 coding sequence is TGTGCCAGCAGCTTGGAAGGGGCAGAAGCTAACTATGGCTACACCTTC. Its translation: CASSLEGAEANYGYTF.